This TCR beta chain was identified in a study of T cell repertoires in cytomegalovirus infection. In TCRdb, the reads were re-called with MiXCR into one record per CDR3 protein. Here the sample spans about 80,000 distinct CDR3 sequences, 3% to 4.5% being singletons. This clonotype was counted many times. The material sequenced was PBMCs. The sequence derives from a human donor in good health (CMV status not recorded). Some clones in this sample may be carry-over from other donors' samples.

The CDR3 region has the DNA TGTGCCATCAGTGAGCGGAGCGGATACACAGATACGCAGTATTTT. Protein sequence: CAISERSGYTDTQYF. This chain joins TRBV10-3 and TRBJ2-3, with a weak D call TRBD2 (5 bases). CDR3 size: 15 residues. Germline V CDR1 and CDR2: ENHRY, SYGVKD. V lost 2 bases, J lost 2 bases, and 11 bases lay in between.